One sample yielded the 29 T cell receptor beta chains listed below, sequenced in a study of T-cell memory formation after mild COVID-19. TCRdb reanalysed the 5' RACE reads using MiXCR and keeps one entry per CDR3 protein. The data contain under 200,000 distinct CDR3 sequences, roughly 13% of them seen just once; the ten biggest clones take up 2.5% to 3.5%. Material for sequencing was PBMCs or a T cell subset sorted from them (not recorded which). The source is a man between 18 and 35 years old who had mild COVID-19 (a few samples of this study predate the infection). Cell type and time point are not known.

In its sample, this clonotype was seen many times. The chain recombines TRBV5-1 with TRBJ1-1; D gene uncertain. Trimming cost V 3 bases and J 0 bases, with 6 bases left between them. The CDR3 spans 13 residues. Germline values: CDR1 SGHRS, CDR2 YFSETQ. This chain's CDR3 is CASSWALNTEAFF. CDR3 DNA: TGCGCCAGCAGCTGGGCGCTGAACACTGAAGCTTTCTTT.

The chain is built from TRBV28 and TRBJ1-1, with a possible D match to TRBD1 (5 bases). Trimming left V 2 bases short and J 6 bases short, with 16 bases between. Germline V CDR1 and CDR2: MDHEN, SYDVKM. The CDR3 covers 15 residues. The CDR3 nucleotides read TGTGCCAGCAGTTTAGCCTCCGCGGGGCTCGCTGAAGCTTTCTTT. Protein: CASSLASAGLAEAFF. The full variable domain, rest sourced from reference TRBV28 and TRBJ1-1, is DVKVTQSSRYLVKRTGEKVFLECVQDMDHENMFWYRQDPGLGLRLIYFSYDVKMKEKGDIPEGYSVSREKKERFSLILESASTNQTSMYLCASSLASAGLAEAFFGQGTRLTVV.

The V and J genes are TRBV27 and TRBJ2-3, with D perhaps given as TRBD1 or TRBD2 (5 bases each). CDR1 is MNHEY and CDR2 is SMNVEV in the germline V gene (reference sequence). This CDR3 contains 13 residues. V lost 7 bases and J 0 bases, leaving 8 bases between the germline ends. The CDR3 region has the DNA TGTGCCAGCACCGGGACGAGCACAGATACGCAGTATTTT. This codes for CASTGTSTDTQYF.

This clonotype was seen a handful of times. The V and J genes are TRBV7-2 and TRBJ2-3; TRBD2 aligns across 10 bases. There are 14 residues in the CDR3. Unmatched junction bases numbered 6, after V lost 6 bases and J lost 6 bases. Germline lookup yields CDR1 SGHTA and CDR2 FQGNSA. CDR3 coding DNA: TGTGCCAGCAGTCCTAGCGGGGGTGGGGATACGCAGTATTTT. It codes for CASSPSGGGDTQYF.

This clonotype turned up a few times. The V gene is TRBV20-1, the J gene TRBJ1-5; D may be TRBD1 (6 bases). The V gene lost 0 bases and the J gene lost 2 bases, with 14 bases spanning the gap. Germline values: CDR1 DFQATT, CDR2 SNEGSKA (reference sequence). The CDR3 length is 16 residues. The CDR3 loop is CSARDSGGPGNQPQHF. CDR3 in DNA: TGCAGTGCTAGAGATTCTGGGGGGCCCGGCAATCAGCCCCAGCATTTT.

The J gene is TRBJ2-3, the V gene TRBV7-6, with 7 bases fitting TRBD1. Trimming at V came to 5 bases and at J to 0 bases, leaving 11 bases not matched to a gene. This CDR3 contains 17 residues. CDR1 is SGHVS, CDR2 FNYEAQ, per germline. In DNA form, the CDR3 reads TGTGCCAGCAGCCCACACGGACCGGGACAGAGCACAGATACGCAGTATTTT. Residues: CASSPHGPGQSTDTQYF. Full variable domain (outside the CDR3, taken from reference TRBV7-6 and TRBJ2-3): GAGVSQSPRYKVTKRGQDVALRCDPISGHVSLYWYRQALGQGPEFLTYFNYEAQQDKSGLPNDRFSAERPEGSISTLTIQRTEQRDSAMYRCASSPHGPGQSTDTQYFGPGTRLTVL.

The CDR3 loop reads CASSYEGTGYEKLFF. DNA for the CDR3: TGTGCCAGCAGCTACGAGGGGACAGGGTACGAAAAACTGTTTTTT. The chain employs TRBV6-5 and TRBJ1-4; the match to TRBD1 covers 9 bases. Trimming at V came to 6 bases and at J to 8 bases, leaving 10 bases not matched to a gene. The CDR3 consists of 15 residues. Germline values: CDR1 MNHEY, CDR2 SVGAGI.

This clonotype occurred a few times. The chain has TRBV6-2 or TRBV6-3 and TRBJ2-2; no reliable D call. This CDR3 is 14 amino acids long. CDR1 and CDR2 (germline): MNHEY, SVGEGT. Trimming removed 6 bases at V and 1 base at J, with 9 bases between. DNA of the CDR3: TGTGCCAGCAGAGACCCCGGGAACACCGGGGAGCTGTTTTTT. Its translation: CASRDPGNTGELFF.

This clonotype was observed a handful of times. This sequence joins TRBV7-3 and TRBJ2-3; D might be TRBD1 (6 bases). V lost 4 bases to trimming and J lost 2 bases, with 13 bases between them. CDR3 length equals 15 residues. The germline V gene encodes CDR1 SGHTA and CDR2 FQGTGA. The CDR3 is CASSSAGAATDTQYF. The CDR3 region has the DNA TGTGCCAGCAGCTCGGCAGGGGCGGCCACAGATACGCAGTATTTT.

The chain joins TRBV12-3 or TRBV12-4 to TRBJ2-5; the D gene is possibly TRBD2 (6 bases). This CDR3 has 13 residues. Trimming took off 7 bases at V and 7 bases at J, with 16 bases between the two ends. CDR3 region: CASTERGAGTQYF. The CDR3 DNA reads TGTGCCAGCACCGAAAGGGGAGCGGGGACCCAGTACTTC.

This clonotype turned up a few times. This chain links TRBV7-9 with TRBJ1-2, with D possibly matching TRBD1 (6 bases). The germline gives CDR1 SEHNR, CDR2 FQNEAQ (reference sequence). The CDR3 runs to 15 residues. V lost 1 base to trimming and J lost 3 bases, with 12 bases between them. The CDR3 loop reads CASSLDRAFDYGYTF. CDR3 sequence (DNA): TGTGCCAGCAGCTTAGACAGGGCCTTCGACTATGGCTACACCTTC.

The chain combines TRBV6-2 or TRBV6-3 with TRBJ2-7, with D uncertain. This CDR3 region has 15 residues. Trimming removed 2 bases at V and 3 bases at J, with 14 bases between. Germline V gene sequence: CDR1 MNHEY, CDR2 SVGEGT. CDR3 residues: CASSYAGRSYYEQYV. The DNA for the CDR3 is TGTGCCAGCAGTTACGCAGGCCGATCCTACTACGAGCAGTACGTC.

The chain's CDR3 is CSARSGSYNSPLHF. The CDR3 DNA sequence: TGCAGTGCTAGGAGTGGCTCCTATAATTCACCCCTCCACTTT. The chain carries TRBV20-1 and TRBJ1-6, with D hard to call. Germline assignment: CDR1 DFQATT and CDR2 SNEGSKA (reference sequence). The V end was cut by 3 bases, the J end by 0 bases, with 6 bases between. The CDR3 totals 14 residues.

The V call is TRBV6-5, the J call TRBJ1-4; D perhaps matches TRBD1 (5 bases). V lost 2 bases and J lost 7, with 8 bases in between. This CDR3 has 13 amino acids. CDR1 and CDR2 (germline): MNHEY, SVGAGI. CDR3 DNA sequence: TGTGCCAGCAGTTACGGGACCGCTGAAAAACTGTTTTTT. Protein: CASSYGTAEKLFF.

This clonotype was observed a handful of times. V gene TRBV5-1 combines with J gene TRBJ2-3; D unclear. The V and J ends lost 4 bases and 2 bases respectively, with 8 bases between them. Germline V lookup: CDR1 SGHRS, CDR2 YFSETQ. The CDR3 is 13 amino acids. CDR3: CASSGLPTDTQYF. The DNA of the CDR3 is TGCGCCAGCAGCGGGTTACCCACAGATACGCAGTATTTT.

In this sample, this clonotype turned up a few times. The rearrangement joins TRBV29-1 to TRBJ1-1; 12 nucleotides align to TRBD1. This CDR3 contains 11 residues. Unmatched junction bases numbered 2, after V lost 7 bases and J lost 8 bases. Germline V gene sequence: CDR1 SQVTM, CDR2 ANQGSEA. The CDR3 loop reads CSAGTGGEAFF. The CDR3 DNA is TGCAGCGCTGGGACAGGGGGCGAAGCTTTCTTT. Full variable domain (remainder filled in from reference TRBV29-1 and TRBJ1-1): SAVISQKPSRDICQRGTSLTIQCQVDSQVTMMFWYRQQPGQSLTLIATANQGSEATYESGFVIDKFPISRPNLTFSTLTVSNMSPEDSSIYLCSAGTGGEAFFGQGTRLTVV.

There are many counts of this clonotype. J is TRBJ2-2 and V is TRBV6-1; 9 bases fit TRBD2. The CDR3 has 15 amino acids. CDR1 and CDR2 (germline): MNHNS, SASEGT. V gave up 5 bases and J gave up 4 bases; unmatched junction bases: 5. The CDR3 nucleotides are TGTGCCAGCAGTTTGCGGGGGGGCAGCACCGGGGAGCTGTTTTTT. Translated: CASSLRGGSTGELFF.

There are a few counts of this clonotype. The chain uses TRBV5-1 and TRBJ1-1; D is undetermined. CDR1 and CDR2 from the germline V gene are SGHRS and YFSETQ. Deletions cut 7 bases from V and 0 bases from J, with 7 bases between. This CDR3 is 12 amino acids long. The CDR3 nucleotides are TGCGCCAGCCGCGAGATGAACACTGAAGCTTTCTTT. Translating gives CASREMNTEAFF.

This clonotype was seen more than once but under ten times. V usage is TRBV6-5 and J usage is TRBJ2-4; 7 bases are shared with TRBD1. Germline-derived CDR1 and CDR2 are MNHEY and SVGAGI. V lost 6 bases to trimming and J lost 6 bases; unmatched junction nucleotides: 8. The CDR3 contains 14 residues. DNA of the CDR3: TGTGCCAGCAGCTTATGGACAGGTTCAAACATTCAGTACTTC. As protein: CASSLWTGSNIQYF.

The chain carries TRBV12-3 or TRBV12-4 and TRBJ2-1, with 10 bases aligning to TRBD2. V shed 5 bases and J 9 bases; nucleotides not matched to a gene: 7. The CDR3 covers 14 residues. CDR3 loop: CASSLLAGEGEQFF. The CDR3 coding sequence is TGTGCCAGCAGTCTTCTAGCGGGGGAGGGTGAGCAGTTCTTC.

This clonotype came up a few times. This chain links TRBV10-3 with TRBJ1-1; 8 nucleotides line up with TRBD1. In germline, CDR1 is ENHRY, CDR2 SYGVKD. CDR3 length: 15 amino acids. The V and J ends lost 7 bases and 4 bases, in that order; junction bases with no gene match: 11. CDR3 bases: TGTGCCATCATGGTTAGAGGGCAGGGGGCCACTGAAGCTTTCTTT. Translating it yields CAIMVRGQGATEAFF.

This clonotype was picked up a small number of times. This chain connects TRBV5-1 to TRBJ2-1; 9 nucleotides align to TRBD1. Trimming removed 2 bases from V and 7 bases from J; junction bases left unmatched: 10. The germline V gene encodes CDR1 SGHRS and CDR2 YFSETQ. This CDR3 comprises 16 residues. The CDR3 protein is CASSLIPTGGGNEQFF. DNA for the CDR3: TGCGCCAGCAGCTTAATCCCGACAGGGGGTGGGAATGAGCAGTTCTTC.

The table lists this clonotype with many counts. The CDR3 loop is CASSFIQGDQPQHF. Written as DNA, the CDR3 is TGTGCCAGCAGCTTCATACAGGGGGATCAGCCCCAGCATTTT. This chain links TRBV5-5 with TRBJ1-5; TRBD1 matches 8 bases. Germline V gene sequence: CDR1 SGHKS, CDR2 YYEKEE (reference sequence). This CDR3 is 14 amino acids long. J gave up 5 bases and V 2 bases, and 3 bases lay outside the gene matches.

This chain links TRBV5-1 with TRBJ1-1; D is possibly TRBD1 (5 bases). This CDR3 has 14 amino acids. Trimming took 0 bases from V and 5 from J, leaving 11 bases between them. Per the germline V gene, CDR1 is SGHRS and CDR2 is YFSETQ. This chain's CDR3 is CASSLDGPGTEAFF. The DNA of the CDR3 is TGCGCCAGCAGCTTGGATGGCCCAGGGACTGAAGCTTTCTTT.

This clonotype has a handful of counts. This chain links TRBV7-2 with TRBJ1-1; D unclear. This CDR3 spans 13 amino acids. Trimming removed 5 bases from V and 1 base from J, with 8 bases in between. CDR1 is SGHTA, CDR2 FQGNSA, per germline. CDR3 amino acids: CASSGNPNTEAFF. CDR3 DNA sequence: TGTGCCAGCAGCGGTAACCCGAACACTGAAGCTTTCTTT.

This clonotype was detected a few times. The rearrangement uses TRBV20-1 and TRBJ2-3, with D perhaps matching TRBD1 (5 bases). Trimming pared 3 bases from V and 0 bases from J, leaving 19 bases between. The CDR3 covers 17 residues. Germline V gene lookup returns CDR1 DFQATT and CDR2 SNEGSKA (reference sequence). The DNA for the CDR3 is TGCAGTGCTAGGTTCCAGGGAAAGGAAGGCAGCACAGATACGCAGTATTTT. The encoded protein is CSARFQGKEGSTDTQYF.

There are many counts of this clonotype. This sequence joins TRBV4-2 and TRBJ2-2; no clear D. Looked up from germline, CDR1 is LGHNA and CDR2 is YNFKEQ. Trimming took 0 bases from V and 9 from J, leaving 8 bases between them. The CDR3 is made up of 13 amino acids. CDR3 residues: CASSQELNWELFF. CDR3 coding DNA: TGTGCCAGCAGCCAAGAACTAAACTGGGAGCTGTTTTTT.

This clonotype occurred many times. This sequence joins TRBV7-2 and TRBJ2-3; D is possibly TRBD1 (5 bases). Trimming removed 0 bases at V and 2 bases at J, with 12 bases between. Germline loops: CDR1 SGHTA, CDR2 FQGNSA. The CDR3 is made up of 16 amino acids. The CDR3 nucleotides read TGTGCCAGCAGCTTAGCCCGAGACAGATACACAGATACGCAGTATTTT. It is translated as CASSLARDRYTDTQYF. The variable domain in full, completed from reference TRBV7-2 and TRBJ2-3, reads GAGVSQSPSNKVTEKGKDVELRCDPISGHTALYWYRQSLGQGLEFLIYFQGNSAPDKSGLPSDRFSAERTGGSVSTLTIQRTQQEDSAVYLCASSLARDRYTDTQYFGPGTRLTVL.

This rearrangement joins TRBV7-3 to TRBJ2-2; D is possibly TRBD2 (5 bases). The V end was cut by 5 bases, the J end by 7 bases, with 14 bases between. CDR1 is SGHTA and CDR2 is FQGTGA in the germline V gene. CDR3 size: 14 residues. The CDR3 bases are TGTGCCAGCAGCCCCACCCTACGGGGCGGGGAGCTGTTTTTT. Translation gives CASSPTLRGGELFF.